This T cell receptor (beta chain) was recovered during a study of blood T cell repertoires in COVID-19. CDR1 and CDR2 (germline): SQVTM, ANQGSEA. The CDR3 covers 12 residues. V was shortened by 4 bases and J by 1 base, with 7 bases between the two germline ends. Assay used: immunoSEQ multiplex PCR; TCRdb lists only in-frame clones, some missing. The table includes fewer than 350,000 clones, about 89% detected once. This receptor was taken from a man between 40 and 49 years old with acute or convalescent COVID-19. This chain uses TRBV29-1 with TRBJ1-1, with unresolved D. Specimen: peripheral blood. The CDR3 region is CSVALRNTEAFF. CDR3 sequence (DNA): TGCAGCGTTGCCCTGAGGAACACTGAAGCTTTCTTT.